These 30 T cell receptor beta chains originate from one sample sequenced in a study of spatial heterogeneity in lung cancer. TCRdb reprocessed the 5' RACE reads via MiXCR and lists one record per CDR3 protein. The data contain more than 60,000 distinct CDR3 sequences, under 7.5% of them singletons. The time point here: sample taken at primary tumor resection. The sequences come from PBMCs, collected at surgery. These receptors were taken from a female donor with early-stage non-small cell lung cancer.

This clonotype came up many times. The chain is built from TRBV12-3 or TRBV12-4 and TRBJ2-7; D ambiguous. V gave up 1 base and J gave up 3 bases, with 16 bases separating them. CDR3 size: 16 residues. The CDR3 loop reads CASSLEATTGFYEQYV. CDR3 bases: TGTGCCAGCAGTTTAGAAGCGACAACTGGGTTCTACGAGCAGTACGTC.

This clonotype turned up a few times. The CDR3 region is CSARGLAVPESGETQYF. The CDR3 DNA reads TGCAGTGCTAGGGGACTAGCGGTCCCAGAATCGGGGGAGACCCAGTACTTC. This chain joins TRBV20-1 and TRBJ2-5, with TRBD2 matching 11 bases. V dropped 3 bases and J dropped 5; count of bases not matched to a gene: 14. Looked up from germline, CDR1 is DFQATT and CDR2 is SNEGSKA (reference sequence). There are 17 residues in the CDR3.

This clonotype was seen ten or more times. The chain carries TRBV7-3 and TRBJ1-2; D is undetermined. The V end lost 3 bases, the J end lost 1 base, and 9 bases lay between the germline ends. Per the germline V gene, CDR1 is SGHTA and CDR2 is FQGTGA. This CDR3 has 14 amino acids. This CDR3 reads CASSLNNNNYGYTF. The CDR3 coding sequence is TGTGCCAGCAGCTTGAACAACAATAACTATGGCTACACCTTC.

Only a few counts were recorded for this clonotype. The chain links TRBV19 to TRBJ1-2; no clear D. The V gene's germline CDR1 is LNHDA and CDR2 SQIVND (reference sequence). Deletions cut 8 bases from V and 1 base from J, with 11 bases between. The CDR3 is made up of 13 amino acids. Written as DNA, the CDR3 is TGTGCCAGTCACGAAACAGATAACTATGGCTACACCTTC. It specifies CASHETDNYGYTF.

This clonotype was counted at least ten times. The V call is TRBV14, the J call TRBJ1-5; D remains unclear. V was pared by 6 bases and J by 0 bases, with 6 bases between. The CDR3 runs to 13 residues. Germline CDR1 is SGHDN and CDR2 is FVKESK. The chain's CDR3 is CASSFNSNQPQHF. CDR3 nucleotides: TGTGCCAGCAGTTTCAATAGCAATCAGCCCCAGCATTTT.

This clonotype was seen many times. Here the CDR3 DNA reads TGTGCCAGCAGTGAGTCGGGGGCCCATCAGCCCCAGCATTTT. Amino acid sequence: CASSESGAHQPQHF. The genes are TRBV2 and TRBJ1-5; D perhaps matches TRBD1 (6 bases). V was cut by 3 bases and J by 5 bases, with 11 bases left in between. This CDR3 spans 14 amino acids. Per the germline V gene, CDR1 is SNHLY and CDR2 is FYNNEI.

The chain has TRBV12-3 or TRBV12-4 and TRBJ2-1, with D uncertain. The V end lost 5 bases, the J end lost 12 bases, and 17 bases lay between the germline ends. The CDR3 sequence is 13 residues long. The CDR3 spells CASSDPLRGVQFF. The CDR3 nucleotides are TGTGCCAGCAGTGACCCCCTCCGCGGAGTGCAGTTCTTC.

There are many counts of this clonotype. The V call is TRBV3-1, the J call TRBJ1-2; perhaps TRBD1 as D (6 bases). The CDR3 consists of 15 residues. The V end was cut by 5 bases, the J end by 2 bases, with 15 bases between. Looked up from germline, CDR1 is LGHDT and CDR2 is YNNKEL (reference sequence). This CDR3 reads CASSGGAELNYGYTF. CDR3 bases: TGTGCCAGCAGCGGGGGGGCCGAACTAAACTATGGCTACACCTTC.

This clonotype was counted only a few times. The chain combines TRBV6-5 with TRBJ2-3; a possible D gene is TRBD2 (5 bases). Trimming shortened V by 4 bases and J by 0 bases, and 14 bases separated the two germline ends. Germline assignment: CDR1 MNHEY and CDR2 SVGAGI. This CDR3 contains 16 residues. The CDR3, as DNA: TGTGCCAGCAGTTTTTTAGCGCAACCTAGCACAGATACGCAGTATTTT. Its translation is CASSFLAQPSTDTQYF.

A word on this clonotype: A much larger clone sits a single nucleotide away, making a read error possible. This chain links TRBV29-1 with TRBJ1-1; D possibly corresponds to TRBD1 (6 bases). The CDR3 is 12 residues long. Germline CDR1 SQVTM, CDR2 ANQGSEA. With 6 bases removed from V and 4 bases from J, the gap between germline ends came to 12 bases. The CDR3 DNA is TGCAGCGTCACAGGGAGCCGCACTGAAGCTTTCTTT. Protein sequence: CSVTGSRTEAFF.

In its sample, this clonotype was seen a few times. V usage is TRBV6-5 and J usage is TRBJ1-2; 8 bases match TRBD1. Per the germline V gene, CDR1 is MNHEY and CDR2 is SVGAGI. V dropped 6 bases and J dropped 8; count of bases not matched to a gene: 8. This CDR3 has 13 amino acids. CDR3: CASRPDRVGGYTF. The DNA for the CDR3 is TGTGCCAGCAGACCGGACAGGGTTGGCGGCTACACCTTC.

By share, this clonotype counts as medium-sized (0.01 to 0.1%). The CDR3 DNA reads as TGCAGTGCTCTCCGGACGGCGGCCTACGAGCAGTACTTC. This codes for CSALRTAAYEQYF. The gene calls are TRBV20-1 and TRBJ2-7; D gene unclear. This CDR3 is 13 amino acids long. V lost 5 bases, J lost 2 bases, and 13 bases lay in between. Germline V gene data show CDR1 as DFQATT and CDR2 as SNEGSKA (reference sequence).

This clonotype was seen repeatedly, ten times or more. The rearrangement joins TRBV9 to TRBJ1-2; unclear D gene. The CDR3 length is 17 residues. Germline V gives CDR1 SGDLS, CDR2 YYNGEE. Trimming took 3 bases from V and 2 from J, leaving 20 bases between them. CDR3 DNA: TGTGCCAGCAGCGCGCCAGCAGGCAGAGGTTTGAACTATGGCTACACCTTC. Protein sequence: CASSAPAGRGLNYGYTF.

This clonotype was seen repeatedly, ten times or more. The V call is TRBV5-1, the J call TRBJ2-5; 9 bases are a match to TRBD2. This CDR3 has 15 amino acids. Germline V gene lookup returns CDR1 SGHRS and CDR2 YFSETQ. With V trimmed by 3 bases and J by 5 bases, 8 bases remained unmatched. CDR3 sequence reads: CASSSLAGEVETQYF. The DNA for the CDR3 is TGCGCCAGCAGCTCATTAGCGGGGGAGGTGGAGACCCAGTACTTC.

This clonotype was picked up a small number of times. The V call is TRBV11-3, the J call TRBJ2-3; TRBD1 might be the D (5 bases). V lost 0 bases and J lost 2, with 9 bases in between. This CDR3 comprises 15 residues. The germline CDR1 and CDR2 sequences are SGHNT and YENEEA. The CDR3 nucleotides are TGTGCCAGCAGCTTAGAAGGGGCGCACACAGATACGCAGTATTTT. This gives the protein CASSLEGAHTDTQYF. The entire variable domain, with the rest obtained from reference TRBV11-3 and TRBJ2-3, is as follows: EAGVVQSPRYKIIEKKQPVAFWCNPISGHNTLYWYLQNLGQGPELLIRYENEEAVDDSQLPKDRFSAERLKGVDSTLKIQPAELGDSAVYLCASSLEGAHTDTQYFGPGTRLTVL.

This clonotype has at least ten counts. The chain couples TRBV30 to TRBJ2-2, with D uncertain. This CDR3 is 12 amino acids long. Trimming took off 0 bases at V and 6 bases at J, with 5 bases between the two ends. Germline-derived CDR1 and CDR2 are GTSNPN and SVGIG (reference sequence). The CDR3 sequence is CAWSVGSGELFF. CDR3 DNA: TGTGCCTGGAGTGTGGGGTCCGGGGAGCTGTTTTTT.

There are many counts of this clonotype. The chain recombines TRBV12-3 or TRBV12-4 with TRBJ2-3; D tentatively fits TRBD1 or TRBD2 (5 bases each). Trimming cost V 1 base and J 2 bases, with 7 bases left between them. The CDR3 runs 14 residues. The CDR3 spells CASSLGGDTDTQYF. CDR3 nucleotides: TGTGCCAGCAGTTTAGGAGGGGACACAGATACGCAGTATTTT.

In this sample, this clonotype turned up many times. V gene TRBV4-1 combines with J gene TRBJ2-1, with D perhaps matching TRBD2 (6 bases). Germline assignment: CDR1 MGHRA and CDR2 YSYEKL. The CDR3 loop spans 16 amino acids. V was shortened by 1 base and J by 9 bases, with 19 bases between the two germline ends. The DNA for the CDR3 is TGCGCCAGCAGCCAAGTCATCCGGGGGAGTCGTCGTGAGCAGTTCTTC. As protein: CASSQVIRGSRREQFF.

This clonotype was observed many times. The rearrangement links TRBV6-5 to TRBJ1-3; D call uncertain. The length of the CDR3 is 13 residues. In germline, CDR1 is MNHEY, CDR2 SVGAGI. With 11 bases removed from V and 0 bases from J, the gap between germline ends came to 11 bases. The CDR3 DNA is TGTGCCTGTCGTCTTAGCTCTGGAAACACCATATATTTT. Translation gives CACRLSSGNTIYF.

Ten or more counts support this clonotype. The chain recombines TRBV4-2 with TRBJ2-1, with 10 bases that match TRBD1. J was trimmed by 4 bases and V by 1 base; bases with no gene match: 7. Germline CDR1 reads LGHNA; CDR2 reads YNFKEQ. CDR3 length: 17 residues. CDR3 amino acids: CASSQALGQGMYNEQFF. In DNA form, the CDR3 reads TGTGCCAGCAGCCAAGCCCTGGGACAGGGGATGTACAATGAGCAGTTCTTC.

This clonotype was counted many times. The V gene is TRBV5-1, the J gene TRBJ1-1, with a possible D match to TRBD1 (6 bases). The CDR3 spans 14 residues. The ends were cut back, 4 bases at V and 11 bases at J, with 21 bases in the middle. CDR1 and CDR2 (germline): SGHRS, YFSETQ. CDR3: CASSVGQWVGSAFF. CDR3 bases: TGCGCCAGCAGCGTAGGACAGTGGGTTGGGAGTGCTTTCTTT.

The gene calls are TRBV5-4 and TRBJ2-7; the match to TRBD2 covers 10 bases. CDR3 size: 16 residues. After removal of 4 bases from V and 4 bases from J, the junction contained 11 bases not matched to a gene. The germline CDR1 and CDR2 sequences are SGHNT and YYREEE (reference sequence). Here the CDR3 DNA reads TGTGCCAGCAGCCTCAGGACTAGCGGTATTAGATACGAGCAGTACTTC. The encoded protein is CASSLRTSGIRYEQYF.

By proportion, this clonotype is medium-sized. This chain links TRBV29-1 with TRBJ1-1; no reliable D call. CDR1 SQVTM and CDR2 ANQGSEA come from the germline V gene. Deletions cut 7 bases from V and 4 bases from J, with 7 bases between. The CDR3 is 10 residues long. In DNA, the CDR3 is TGCAGCGGCGGTGGCACTGAAGCTTTCTTT. This sequence encodes CSGGGTEAFF. The complete variable domain, with remaining parts taken from reference TRBV29-1 and TRBJ1-1, reads SAVISQKPSRDICQRGTSLTIQCQVDSQVTMMFWYRQQPGQSLTLIATANQGSEATYESGFVIDKFPISRPNLTFSTLTVSNMSPEDSSIYLCSGGGTEAFFGQGTRLTVV.

This clonotype has just a few counts. Here the CDR3 DNA reads TGCGCCAGCAGTTACGGACTAGCGGGGGGGAGGCAAGAGACCCAGTACTTC. Translation gives CASSYGLAGGRQETQYF. The chain combines TRBV5-1 with TRBJ2-5; 15 nucleotides line up with TRBD2. The germline V gene encodes CDR1 SGHRS and CDR2 YFSETQ. CDR3 size: 17 residues. J was trimmed by 2 bases and V by 5 bases; bases with no gene match: 7.

This clonotype was observed many times. The chain has TRBV20-1 and TRBJ2-1, with no clear D. V was shortened by 8 bases and J by 1 base, with 15 bases between the two germline ends. CDR3 length: 14 amino acids. Germline values: CDR1 DFQATT, CDR2 SNEGSKA (reference sequence). The CDR3 DNA reads as TGCAGTCTCCGAAGGGCCCTTTCCTACAATGAGCAGTTCTTC. As protein: CSLRRALSYNEQFF.

This clonotype was detected ten times or more. The rearrangement links TRBV5-4 to TRBJ1-6, with D possibly being TRBD1 (5 bases). Trimming cost V 1 base and J 0 bases, with 8 bases left between them. Germline V gene lookup returns CDR1 SGHNT and CDR2 YYREEE (reference sequence). The CDR3 contains 16 residues. The CDR3 nucleotides read TGTGCCAGCAGCTTGCCCCAGGGCTCCTATAATTCACCCCTCCACTTT. Translating gives CASSLPQGSYNSPLHF.

The chain carries TRBV10-3 and TRBJ2-2; the D call may be TRBD1 or TRBD2 (5 bases each). V was trimmed by 8 bases and J by 2 bases, leaving 15 bases between them. The CDR3 runs 15 residues. Germline assignment: CDR1 ENHRY and CDR2 SYGVKD. CDR3 in DNA: TGTGCCATCTCTCCAAATGGGGGTAACACCGGGGAGCTGTTTTTT. This sequence encodes CAISPNGGNTGELFF.

The sample holds many counts of this clonotype. The chain carries TRBV4-2 and TRBJ1-5; TRBD1 matches at 9 bases. The CDR3 runs to 15 residues. CDR1 and CDR2 from the germline V gene are LGHNA and YNFKEQ. J gave up 7 bases and V 3 bases, and 7 bases lay outside the gene matches. CDR3 loop: CASSHDSGQGQPQHF. In DNA form, the CDR3 reads TGTGCCAGCAGCCATGACTCGGGACAGGGACAGCCCCAGCATTTT.

The rearrangement joins TRBV12-3 or TRBV12-4 to TRBJ1-6; no clear D. The CDR3 is 15 amino acids. V lost 3 bases and J 2 bases, leaving 8 bases between the germline ends. CDR3 in amino acids: CASSLRQTYNSPLHF. The CDR3 DNA reads TGTGCCAGCAGTTTGCGGCAGACCTATAATTCACCCCTCCACTTT.

This clonotype was seen a handful of times. The chain uses TRBV4-2 and TRBJ1-3, with D hard to call. Germline values: CDR1 LGHNA, CDR2 YNFKEQ. The CDR3 has 14 amino acids. The V end was cut by 1 base, the J end by 4 bases, with 8 bases between. This CDR3 reads CASSQAPEGNTIYF. CDR3 DNA: TGTGCCAGCAGCCAAGCGCCGGAAGGAAACACCATATATTTT.